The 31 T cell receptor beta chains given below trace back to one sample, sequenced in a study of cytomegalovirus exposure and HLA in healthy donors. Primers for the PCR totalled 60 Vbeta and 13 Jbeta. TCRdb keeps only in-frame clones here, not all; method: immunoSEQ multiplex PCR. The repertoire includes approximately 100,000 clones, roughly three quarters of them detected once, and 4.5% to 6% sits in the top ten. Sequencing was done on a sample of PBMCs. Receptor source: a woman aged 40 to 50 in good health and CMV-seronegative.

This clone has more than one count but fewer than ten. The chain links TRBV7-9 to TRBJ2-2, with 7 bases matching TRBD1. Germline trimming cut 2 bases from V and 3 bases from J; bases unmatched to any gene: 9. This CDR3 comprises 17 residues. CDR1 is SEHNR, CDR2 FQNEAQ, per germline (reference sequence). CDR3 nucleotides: TGTGCCAGCAGCTTACCGCCTAACAGGGGTGACACCGGGGAGCTGTTTTTT. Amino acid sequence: CASSLPPNRGDTGELFF.

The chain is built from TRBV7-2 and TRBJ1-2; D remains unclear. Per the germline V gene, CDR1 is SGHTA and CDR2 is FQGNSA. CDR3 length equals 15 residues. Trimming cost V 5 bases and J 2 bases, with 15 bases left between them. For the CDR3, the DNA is TGTGCCAGCAGCCCCACCCTAACCCTGAACTATGGCTACACCTTC. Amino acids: CASSPTLTLNYGYTF.

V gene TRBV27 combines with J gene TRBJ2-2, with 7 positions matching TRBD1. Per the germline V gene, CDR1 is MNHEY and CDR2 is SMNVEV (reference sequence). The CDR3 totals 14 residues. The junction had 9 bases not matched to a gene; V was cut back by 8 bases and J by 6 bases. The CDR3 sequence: CASGDSLSPGELFF. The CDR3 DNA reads TGTGCCAGCGGGGACAGTCTGTCTCCCGGGGAGCTGTTTTTT.

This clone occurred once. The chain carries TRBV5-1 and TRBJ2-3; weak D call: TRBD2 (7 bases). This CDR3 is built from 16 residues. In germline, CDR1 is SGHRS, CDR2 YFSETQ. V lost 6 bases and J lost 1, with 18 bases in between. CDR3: CASTPKWGGGTDTQYF. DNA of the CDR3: TGCGCCAGCACCCCAAAATGGGGGGGCGGCACAGATACGCAGTATTTT.

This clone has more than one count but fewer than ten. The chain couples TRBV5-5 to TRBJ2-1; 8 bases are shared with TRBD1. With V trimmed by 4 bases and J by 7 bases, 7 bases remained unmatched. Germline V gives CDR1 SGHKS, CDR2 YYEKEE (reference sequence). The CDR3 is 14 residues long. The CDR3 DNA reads TGTGCCAGCAGCCGGGACAGGACCTCTAATGAGCAGTTCTTC. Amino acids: CASSRDRTSNEQFF.

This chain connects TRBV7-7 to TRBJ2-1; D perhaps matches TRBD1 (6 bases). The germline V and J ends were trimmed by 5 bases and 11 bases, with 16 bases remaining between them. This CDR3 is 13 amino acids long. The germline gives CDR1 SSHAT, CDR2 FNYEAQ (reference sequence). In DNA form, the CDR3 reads TGTGCCAGCAGCCTCTTTTCAGGGGCTCAGCAGTTCTTC. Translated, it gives CASSLFSGAQQFF.

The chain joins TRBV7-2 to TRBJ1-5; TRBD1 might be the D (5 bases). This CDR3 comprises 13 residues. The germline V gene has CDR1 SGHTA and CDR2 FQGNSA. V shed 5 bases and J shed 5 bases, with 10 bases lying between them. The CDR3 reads CASSGGSYQPQHF. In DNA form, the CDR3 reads TGTGCCAGCAGCGGGGGGAGTTATCAGCCCCAGCATTTT.

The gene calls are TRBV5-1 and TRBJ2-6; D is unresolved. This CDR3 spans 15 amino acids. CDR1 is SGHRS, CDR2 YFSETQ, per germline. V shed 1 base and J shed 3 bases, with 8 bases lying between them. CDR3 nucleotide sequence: TGCGCCAGCAGCTTGTACAGAAGTGGGGCCAACGTCCTGACTTTC. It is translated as CASSLYRSGANVLTF.

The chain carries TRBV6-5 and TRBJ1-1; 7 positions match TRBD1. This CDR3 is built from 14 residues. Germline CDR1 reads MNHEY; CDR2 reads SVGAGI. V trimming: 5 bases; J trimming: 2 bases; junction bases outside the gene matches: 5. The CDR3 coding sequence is TGTGCCAGCAGTCCCGGGACAGCAAACACTGAAGCTTTCTTT. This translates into CASSPGTANTEAFF.

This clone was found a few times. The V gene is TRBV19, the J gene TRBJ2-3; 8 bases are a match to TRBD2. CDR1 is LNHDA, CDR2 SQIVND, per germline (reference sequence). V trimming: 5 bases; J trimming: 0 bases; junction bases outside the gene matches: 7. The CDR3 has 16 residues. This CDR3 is CASSPRLASSTDTQYF. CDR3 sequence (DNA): TGTGCCAGTAGTCCCCGACTAGCGAGTAGCACAGATACGCAGTATTTT. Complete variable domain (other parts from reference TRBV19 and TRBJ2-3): DGGITQSPKYLFRKEGQNVTLSCEQNLNHDAMYWYRQDPGQGLRLIYYSQIVNDFQKGDIAEGYSVSREKKESFPLTVTSAQKNPTAFYLCASSPRLASSTDTQYFGPGTRLTVL.

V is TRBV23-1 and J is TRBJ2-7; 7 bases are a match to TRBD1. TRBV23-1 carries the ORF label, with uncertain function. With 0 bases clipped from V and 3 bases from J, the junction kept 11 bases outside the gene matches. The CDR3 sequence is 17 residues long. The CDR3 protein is CASSQSRAAGGRYEQYF. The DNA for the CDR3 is TGCGCCAGCAGTCAATCGAGGGCGGCAGGGGGACGCTACGAGCAGTACTTC.

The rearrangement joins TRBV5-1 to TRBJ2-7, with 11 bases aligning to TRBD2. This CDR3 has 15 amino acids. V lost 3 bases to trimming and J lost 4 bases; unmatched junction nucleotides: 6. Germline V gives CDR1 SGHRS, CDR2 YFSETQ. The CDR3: CASSYLAGGTYEQYF. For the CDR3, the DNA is TGCGCCAGCAGCTACCTAGCGGGGGGAACATACGAGCAGTACTTC. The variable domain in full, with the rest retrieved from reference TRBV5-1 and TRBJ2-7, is KAGVTQTPRYLIKTRGQQVTLSCSPISGHRSVSWYQQTPGQGLQFLFEYFSETQRNKGNFPGRFSGRQFSNSRSEMNVSTLELGDSALYLCASSYLAGGTYEQYFGPGTRLTVT.

The CDR3 nucleotides read TGTGCCTGGAGTCAAGACAGGGTGAATTCACCCCTCCACTTT. Translation: CAWSQDRVNSPLHF. This chain joins TRBV30 and TRBJ1-6; 7 nucleotides match TRBD1. Trimming at V came to 2 bases and at J to 7 bases, leaving 5 bases not matched to a gene. The CDR3 covers 14 residues. The germline CDR1 and CDR2 sequences are GTSNPN and SVGIG (reference sequence).

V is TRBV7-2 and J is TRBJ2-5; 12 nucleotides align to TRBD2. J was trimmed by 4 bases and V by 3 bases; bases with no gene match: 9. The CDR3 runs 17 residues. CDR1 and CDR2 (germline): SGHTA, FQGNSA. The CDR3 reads CASSFPLAGGARETQYF. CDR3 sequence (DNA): TGTGCCAGCAGCTTCCCCCTAGCGGGGGGGGCGCGAGAGACCCAGTACTTC. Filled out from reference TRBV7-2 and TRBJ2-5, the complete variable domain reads GAGVSQSPSNKVTEKGKDVELRCDPISGHTALYWYRQSLGQGLEFLIYFQGNSAPDKSGLPSDRFSAERTGGSVSTLTIQRTQQEDSAVYLCASSFPLAGGARETQYFGPGTRLLVL.

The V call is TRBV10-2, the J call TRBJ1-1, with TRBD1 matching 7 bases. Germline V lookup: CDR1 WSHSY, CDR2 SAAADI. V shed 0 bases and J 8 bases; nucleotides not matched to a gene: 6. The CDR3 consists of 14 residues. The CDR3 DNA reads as TGCGCCAGCAGTGAGTCTGGAGGGGGCAGGGAAGCTTTCTTT. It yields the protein CASSESGGGREAFF.

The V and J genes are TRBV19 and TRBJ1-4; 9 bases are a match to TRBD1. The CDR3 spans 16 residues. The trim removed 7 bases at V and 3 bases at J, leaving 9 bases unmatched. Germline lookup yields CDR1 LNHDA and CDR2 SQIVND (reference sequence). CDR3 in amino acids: CASTRQGGTANEKLFF. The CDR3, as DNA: TGTGCCAGTACCCGACAGGGGGGAACAGCTAATGAAAAACTGTTTTTT.

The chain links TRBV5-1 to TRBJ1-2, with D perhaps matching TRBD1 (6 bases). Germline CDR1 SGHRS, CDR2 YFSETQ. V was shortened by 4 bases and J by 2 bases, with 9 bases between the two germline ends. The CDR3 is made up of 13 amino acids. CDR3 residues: CASSPGENYGYTF. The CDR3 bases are TGCGCCAGCAGCCCAGGGGAGAACTATGGCTACACCTTC.

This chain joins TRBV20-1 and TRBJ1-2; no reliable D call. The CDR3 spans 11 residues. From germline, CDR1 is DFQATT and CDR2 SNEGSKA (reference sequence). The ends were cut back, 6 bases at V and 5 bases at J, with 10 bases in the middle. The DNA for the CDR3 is TGCAGTGCCCGACACCAATATGGCTACACCTTC. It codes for CSARHQYGYTF.

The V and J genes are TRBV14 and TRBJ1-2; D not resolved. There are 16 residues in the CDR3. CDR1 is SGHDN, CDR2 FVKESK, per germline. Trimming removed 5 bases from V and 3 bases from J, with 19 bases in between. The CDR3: CASSSGRGWRDYGYTF. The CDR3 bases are TGTGCCAGCAGCAGCGGACGTGGTTGGCGGGACTATGGCTACACCTTC.

The CDR3 DNA sequence: TGTGCCAGCAGCCAAGATCTAGGGAGCTACGAGCAGTACTTC. Translated: CASSQDLGSYEQYF. The V and J genes are TRBV4-2 and TRBJ2-7; D is perhaps TRBD2 (5 bases). Germline CDR1 and CDR2: LGHNA and YNFKEQ. The CDR3 runs 14 residues. V was shortened by 0 bases and J by 3 bases, with 9 bases between the two germline ends.

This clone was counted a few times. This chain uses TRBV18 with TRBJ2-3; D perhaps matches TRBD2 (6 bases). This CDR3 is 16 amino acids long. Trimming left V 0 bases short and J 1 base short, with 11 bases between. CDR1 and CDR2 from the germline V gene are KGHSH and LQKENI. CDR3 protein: CASSPPSRGGTDTQYF. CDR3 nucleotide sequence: TGTGCCAGCTCACCACCGTCCCGCGGGGGCACAGATACGCAGTATTTT.

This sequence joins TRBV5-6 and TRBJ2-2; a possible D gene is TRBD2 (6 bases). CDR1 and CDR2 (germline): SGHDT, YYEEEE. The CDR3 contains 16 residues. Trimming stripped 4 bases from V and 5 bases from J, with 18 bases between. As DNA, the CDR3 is TGTGCCAGCAGCCGACGTACGGGAGTAGGTACCGGGGAGCTGTTTTTT. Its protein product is CASSRRTGVGTGELFF.

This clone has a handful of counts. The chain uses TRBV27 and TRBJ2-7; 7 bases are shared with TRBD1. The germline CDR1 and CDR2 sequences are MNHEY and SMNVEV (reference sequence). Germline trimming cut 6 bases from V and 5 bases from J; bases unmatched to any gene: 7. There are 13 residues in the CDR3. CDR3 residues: CASRQQGRDEQYF. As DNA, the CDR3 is TGTGCCAGCAGGCAACAGGGGCGCGACGAGCAGTACTTC.

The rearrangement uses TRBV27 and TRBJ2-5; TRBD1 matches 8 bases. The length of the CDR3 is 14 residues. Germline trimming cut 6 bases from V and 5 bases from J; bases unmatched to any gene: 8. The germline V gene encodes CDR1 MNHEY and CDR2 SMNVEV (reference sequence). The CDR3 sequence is CASRDREAMETQYF. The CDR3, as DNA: TGTGCCAGCAGGGACAGGGAGGCGATGGAGACCCAGTACTTC.

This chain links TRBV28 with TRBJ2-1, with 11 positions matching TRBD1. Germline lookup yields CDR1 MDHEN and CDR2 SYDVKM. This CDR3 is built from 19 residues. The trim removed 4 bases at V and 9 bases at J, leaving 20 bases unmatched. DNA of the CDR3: TGTGCCAGCAGTTCCCCCTCATCCTTACGGACAGGGGGCTCGGGTGAGCAGTTCTTC. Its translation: CASSSPSSLRTGGSGEQFF.

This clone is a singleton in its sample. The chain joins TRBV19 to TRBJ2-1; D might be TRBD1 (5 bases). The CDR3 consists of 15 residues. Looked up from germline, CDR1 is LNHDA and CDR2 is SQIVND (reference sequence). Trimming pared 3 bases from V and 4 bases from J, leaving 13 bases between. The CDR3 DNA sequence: TGTGCCAGTAGTATGCGCAGGGTGCAATACAATGAGCAGTTCTTC. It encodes CASSMRRVQYNEQFF.

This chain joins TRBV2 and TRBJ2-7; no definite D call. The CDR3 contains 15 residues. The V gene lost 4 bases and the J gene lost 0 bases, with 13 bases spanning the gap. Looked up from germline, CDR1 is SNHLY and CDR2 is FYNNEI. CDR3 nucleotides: TGTGCCAGCAGTGCCGCGGAGAGTAGCTCCTACGAGCAGTACTTC. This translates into CASSAAESSSYEQYF.

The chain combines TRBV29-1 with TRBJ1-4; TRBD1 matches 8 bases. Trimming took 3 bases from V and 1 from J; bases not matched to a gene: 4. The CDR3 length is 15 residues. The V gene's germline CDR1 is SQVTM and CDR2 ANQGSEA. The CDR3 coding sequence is TGCAGCGTTGACGACAGGGGAGGAACTAATGAAAAACTGTTTTTT. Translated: CSVDDRGGTNEKLFF.

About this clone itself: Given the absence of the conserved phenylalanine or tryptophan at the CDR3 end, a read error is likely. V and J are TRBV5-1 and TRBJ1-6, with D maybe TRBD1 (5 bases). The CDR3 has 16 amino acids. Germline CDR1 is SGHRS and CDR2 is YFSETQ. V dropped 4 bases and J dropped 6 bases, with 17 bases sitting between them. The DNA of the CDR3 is TGCGCCAGCAGCCTCAGCGGGGACTCGGGTAATTCACCCCTCCACGTT. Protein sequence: CASSLSGDSGNSPLHV.

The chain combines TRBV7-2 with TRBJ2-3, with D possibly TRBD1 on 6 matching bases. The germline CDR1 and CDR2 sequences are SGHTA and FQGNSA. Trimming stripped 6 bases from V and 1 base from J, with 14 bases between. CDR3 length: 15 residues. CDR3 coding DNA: TGTGCCAGCAGGCGCACAGGGTCGGGCACAGATACGCAGTATTTT. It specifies CASRRTGSGTDTQYF.

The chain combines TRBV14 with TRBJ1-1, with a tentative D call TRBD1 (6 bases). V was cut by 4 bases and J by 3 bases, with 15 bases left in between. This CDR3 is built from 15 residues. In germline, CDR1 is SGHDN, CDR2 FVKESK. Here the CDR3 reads CASSRTGLRDTEAFF. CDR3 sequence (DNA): TGTGCCAGCAGCCGAACAGGGCTTCGGGACACTGAAGCTTTCTTT.